This TCR beta chain is drawn from a study of T cell responses to AZD1222 COVID-19 vaccine. Background on the study: Recipients boosted at about 4 weeks or about 12 weeks are pooled.

V lost 3 bases, J lost 0 bases, and 6 bases lay in between. CDR1 and CDR2 from the germline V gene are LNHDA and SQIVND (reference sequence). The CDR3 runs to 15 residues. Assay used: immunoSEQ multiplex PCR; TCRdb lists only in-frame clones, some missing. The table includes approximately 90,000 clones, around 91% detected once. Study conclusions and caveats: There were vaccine-associated CD4 TCRs across spike, dominant at 160-218 and 743-854. Regions left unmutated in variants are reportedly the target of nearly half of spike-specific TCRs. Only five or six AZD1222 recipients were seropositive at baseline.

A note on this clone: The antigen remains unidentified.

The TCR originated in an adult in good health. The chain joins TRBV19 to TRBJ1-6; D unclear. Sequencing used peripheral blood, obtained on day 0 of AZD1222 vaccination. CDR3 nucleotides: TGTGCCAGTAGTATTGCGAGCTCCTATAATTCACCCCTCCACTTT. Translated, it gives CASSIASSYNSPLHF.